This T cell receptor beta chain derives from a study of T cells in tumors and immune-related adverse events. The assay was immunoSEQ multiplex PCR, and TCRdb's table has in-frame clones only and misses some. The data show fewer than 10,000 clones, around 94% seen once. The ends lost 2 bases at V and 3 bases at J; junction bases unmatched: 19. The CDR3 loop spans 21 amino acids. Germline V gene lookup returns CDR1 WNHNN and CDR2 SYGVQD (reference sequence). The chain uses TRBV10-1 and TRBJ2-7; TRBD2 aligns across 13 bases. Sequencing was performed on lymph node tissue, taken from a patient treated with anti-PD-1 therapy. This receptor was identified in a female donor with metastatic renal cell carcinoma. As DNA, the CDR3 is TGCGCCAGCAGTGAGGGATCGTCGGGGACTAGCGGGAAAGGTTATCTCTACGAGCAGTACTTC. Its translation: CASSEGSSGTSGKGYLYEQYF.